The entry below gives a single T cell receptor (beta chain) sequence along with its context. Germline values: CDR1 KGHSH, CDR2 LQKENI. CDR3 size: 15 residues. With V trimmed by 5 bases and J by 5 bases, 11 bases remained unmatched. This entry is derived from a study of blood T cell repertoires in COVID-19. As for the study in general: COVID-19 samples, acute and convalescent, were from the United States, Italy and Spain. T cells, B-cell-depleted T cells, or PBMCs provided the cDNA or gDNA that served as material.

In the original processing: For nucleated cells, counts were estimated from reference gene primer amplification. The assay was immunoSEQ multiplex PCR, and TCRdb's table has in-frame clones only and misses some. Clone size and the V and J calls come from that table; the DNA yielded D and trimming. Of 85,000 to 130,000 clones listed, under 90% are singletons. The specimen sequenced was peripheral blood. This TCR was sampled from a woman aged 55-69 years with acute or convalescent COVID-19. The chain couples TRBV18 to TRBJ2-7; TRBD1 agrees at 8 bases. Here the CDR3 DNA reads TGTGCCAGCTCATTCGATTCGACAGGGGCCAACGAGCAGTACTTC. Encoded protein: CASSFDSTGANEQYF. The variable domain in full, completed from reference TRBV18 and TRBJ2-7, reads NAGVMQNPRHLVRRRGQEARLRCSPMKGHSHVYWYRQLPEEGLKFMVYLQKENIIDESGMPKERFSAEFPKEGPSILRIQQVVRGDSAAYFCASSFDSTGANEQYFGPGTRLTVT.